The entry below gives a single T cell receptor beta chain sequence along with its context. These data belong to a study of CD8 T cells in Susac syndrome. Germline CDR1 reads MNHEY; CDR2 reads SMNVEV (reference sequence). The CDR3 extends over 12 amino acids. V shed 3 bases and J shed 13 bases, with 12 bases lying between them. RNA totalling roughly 0.45 to 1 ug underwent reverse transcription with random hexamers. Coverage of TCR beta CDR3 amplification by immunoSEQ multiplex PCR extended to 54 Vbeta and 13 Jbeta. One entry per CDR3 protein, called by TCRdb with MiXCR from the immunoSEQ multiplex PCR reads. The sample has some 120,000 distinct CDR3 sequences, about 94% seen once. Negative isolation yielded CD8+ and CD4+ T cells; FACS enriched TEMRA cells.

This TCR came from a human donor with multiple sclerosis. The sequenced material came from CD4+ T cells from PBMCs. This chain joins TRBV27 and TRBJ2-2; TRBD1 is a possible D gene (6 bases). As DNA, the CDR3 is TGTGCCAGCAGTTTCACAACAGGGACGCTGTTTTTT. It is translated as CASSFTTGTLFF.